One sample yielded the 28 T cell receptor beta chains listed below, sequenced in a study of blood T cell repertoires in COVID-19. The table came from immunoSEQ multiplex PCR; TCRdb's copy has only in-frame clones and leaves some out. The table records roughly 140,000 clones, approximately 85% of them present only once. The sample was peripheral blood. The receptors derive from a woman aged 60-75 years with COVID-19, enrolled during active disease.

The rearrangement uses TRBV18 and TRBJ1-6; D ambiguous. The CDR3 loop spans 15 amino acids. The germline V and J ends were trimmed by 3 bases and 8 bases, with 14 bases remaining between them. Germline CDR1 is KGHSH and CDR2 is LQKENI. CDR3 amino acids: CASSPRLAVDSPLHF. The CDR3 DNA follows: TGTGCCAGCTCACCTCGCCTGGCTGTTGATTCACCCCTCCACTTT. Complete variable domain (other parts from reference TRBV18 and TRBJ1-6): NAGVMQNPRHLVRRRGQEARLRCSPMKGHSHVYWYRQLPEEGLKFMVYLQKENIIDESGMPKERFSAEFPKEGPSILRIQQVVRGDSAAYFCASSPRLAVDSPLHFGNGTRLTVT.

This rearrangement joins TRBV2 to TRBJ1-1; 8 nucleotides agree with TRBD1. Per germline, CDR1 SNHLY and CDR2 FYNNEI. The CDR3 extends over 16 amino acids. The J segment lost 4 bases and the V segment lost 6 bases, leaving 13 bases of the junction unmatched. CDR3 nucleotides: TGTGCCAGCAGCGCCGGGGACAGGAGGAGGCCCACTGAAGCTTTCTTT. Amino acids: CASSAGDRRRPTEAFF.

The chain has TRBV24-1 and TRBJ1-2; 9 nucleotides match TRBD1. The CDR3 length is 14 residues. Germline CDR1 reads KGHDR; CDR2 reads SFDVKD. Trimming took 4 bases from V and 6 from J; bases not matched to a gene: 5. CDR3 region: CATSEAGTGNGYTF. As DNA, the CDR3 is TGTGCCACCAGTGAAGCCGGGACAGGGAATGGCTACACCTTC.

DNA of the CDR3: TGTGCCAGCAGCCCACAGAGCCGAAACACCATATATTTT. This sequence encodes CASSPQSRNTIYF. The chain links TRBV7-2 to TRBJ1-3; unclear D gene. The germline V gene encodes CDR1 SGHTA and CDR2 FQGNSA. CDR3 length: 13 amino acids. The V gene lost 5 bases and the J gene lost 5 bases, with 10 bases spanning the gap. Looking up the rest from reference TRBV7-2 and TRBJ1-3 gives the full variable domain: GAGVSQSPSNKVTEKGKDVELRCDPISGHTALYWYRQSLGQGLEFLIYFQGNSAPDKSGLPSDRFSAERTGGSVSTLTIQRTQQEDSAVYLCASSPQSRNTIYFGEGSWLTVV.

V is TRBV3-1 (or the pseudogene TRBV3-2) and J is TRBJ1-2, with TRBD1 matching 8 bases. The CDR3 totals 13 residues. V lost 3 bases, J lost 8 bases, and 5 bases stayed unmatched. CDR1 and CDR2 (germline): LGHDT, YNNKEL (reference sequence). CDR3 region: CASSHRQGPGYTF. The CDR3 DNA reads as TGTGCCAGCAGCCACAGACAGGGGCCGGGCTACACCTTC.

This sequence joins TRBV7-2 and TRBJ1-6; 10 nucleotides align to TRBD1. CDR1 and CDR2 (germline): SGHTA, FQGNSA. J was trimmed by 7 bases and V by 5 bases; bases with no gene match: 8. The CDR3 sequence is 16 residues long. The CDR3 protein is CASSPGTGAWNSPLHF. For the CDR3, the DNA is TGTGCCAGCAGCCCGGGGACAGGGGCCTGGAATTCACCCCTCCACTTT.

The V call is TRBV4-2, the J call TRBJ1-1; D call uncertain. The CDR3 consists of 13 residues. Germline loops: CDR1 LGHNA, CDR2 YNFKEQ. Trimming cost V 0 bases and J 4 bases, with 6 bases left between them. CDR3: CASSQERGTEAFF. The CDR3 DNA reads TGTGCCAGCAGCCAAGAACGAGGCACTGAAGCTTTCTTT.

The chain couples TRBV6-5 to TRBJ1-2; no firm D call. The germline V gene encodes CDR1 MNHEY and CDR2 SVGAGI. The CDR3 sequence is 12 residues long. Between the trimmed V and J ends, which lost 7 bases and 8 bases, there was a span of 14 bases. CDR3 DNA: TGTGCCAGCACAACTGGAGGGAAAGGCTACACCTTC. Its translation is CASTTGGKGYTF.

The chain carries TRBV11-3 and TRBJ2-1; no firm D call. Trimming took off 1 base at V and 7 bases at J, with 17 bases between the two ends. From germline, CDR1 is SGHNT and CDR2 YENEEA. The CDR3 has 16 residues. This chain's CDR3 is CASSLAESPKNNEQFF. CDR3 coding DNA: TGTGCCAGCAGCTTAGCTGAAAGCCCTAAGAATAATGAGCAGTTCTTC.

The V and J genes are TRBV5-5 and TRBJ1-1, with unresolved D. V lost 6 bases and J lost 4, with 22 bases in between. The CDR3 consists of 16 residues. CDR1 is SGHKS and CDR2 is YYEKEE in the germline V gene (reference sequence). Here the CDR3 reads CASTPAGRASFTEAFF. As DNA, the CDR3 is TGTGCCAGCACTCCCGCTGGGCGGGCCTCGTTCACTGAAGCTTTCTTT.

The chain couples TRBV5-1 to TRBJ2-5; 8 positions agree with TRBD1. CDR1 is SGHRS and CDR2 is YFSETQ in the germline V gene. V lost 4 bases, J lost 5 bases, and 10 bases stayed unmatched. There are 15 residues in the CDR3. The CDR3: CASSPGQGETETQYF. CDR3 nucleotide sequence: TGCGCCAGCAGCCCCGGACAGGGTGAAACGGAGACCCAGTACTTC.

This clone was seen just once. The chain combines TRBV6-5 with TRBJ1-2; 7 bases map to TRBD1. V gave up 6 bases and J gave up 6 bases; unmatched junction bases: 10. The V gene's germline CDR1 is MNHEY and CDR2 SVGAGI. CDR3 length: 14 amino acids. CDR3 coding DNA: TGTGCCAGCAGCCGCGACAGGGTTGGGAATGGCTACACCTTC. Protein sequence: CASSRDRVGNGYTF.

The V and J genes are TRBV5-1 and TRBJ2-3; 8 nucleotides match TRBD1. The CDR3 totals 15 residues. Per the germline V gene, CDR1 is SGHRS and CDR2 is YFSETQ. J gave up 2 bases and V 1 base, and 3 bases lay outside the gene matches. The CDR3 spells CASSLSDRDTDTQYF. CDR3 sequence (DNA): TGCGCCAGCAGCTTGTCGGACAGGGACACAGATACGCAGTATTTT. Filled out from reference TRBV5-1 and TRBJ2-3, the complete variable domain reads KAGVTQTPRYLIKTRGQQVTLSCSPISGHRSVSWYQQTPGQGLQFLFEYFSETQRNKGNFPGRFSGRQFSNSRSEMNVSTLELGDSALYLCASSLSDRDTDTQYFGPGTRLTVL.

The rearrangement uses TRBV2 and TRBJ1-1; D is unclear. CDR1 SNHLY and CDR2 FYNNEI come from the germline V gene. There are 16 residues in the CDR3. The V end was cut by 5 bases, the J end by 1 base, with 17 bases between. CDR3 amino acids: CASSSRTEGGNTEAFF. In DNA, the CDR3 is TGTGCCAGCAGTTCCCGGACGGAGGGAGGGAACACTGAAGCTTTCTTT.

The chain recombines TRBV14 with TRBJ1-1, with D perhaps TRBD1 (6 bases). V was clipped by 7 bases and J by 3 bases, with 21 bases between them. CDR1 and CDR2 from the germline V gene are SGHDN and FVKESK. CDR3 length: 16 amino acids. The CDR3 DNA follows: TGTGCCAGCACGGAGCAGGGGCGAGAGTGGGACACTGAAGCTTTCTTT. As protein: CASTEQGREWDTEAFF. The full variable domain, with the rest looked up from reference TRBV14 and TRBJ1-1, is EAGVTQFPSHSVIEKGQTVTLRCDPISGHDNLYWYRRVMGKEIKFLLHFVKESKQDESGMPNNRFLAERTGGTYSTLKVQPAELEDSGVYFCASTEQGREWDTEAFFGQGTRLTVV.

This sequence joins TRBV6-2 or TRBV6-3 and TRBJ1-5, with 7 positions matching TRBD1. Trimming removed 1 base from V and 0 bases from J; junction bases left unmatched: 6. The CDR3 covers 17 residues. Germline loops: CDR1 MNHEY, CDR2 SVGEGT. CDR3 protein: CASSYFRDSNSNQPQHF. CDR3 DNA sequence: TGTGCCAGCAGTTACTTCCGGGACAGCAATAGCAATCAGCCCCAGCATTTT.

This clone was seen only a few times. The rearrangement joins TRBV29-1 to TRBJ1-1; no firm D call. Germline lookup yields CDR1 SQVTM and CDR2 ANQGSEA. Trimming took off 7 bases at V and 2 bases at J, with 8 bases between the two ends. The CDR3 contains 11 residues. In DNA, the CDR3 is TGCAGCGATAACACAAACACTGAAGCTTTCTTT. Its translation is CSDNTNTEAFF.

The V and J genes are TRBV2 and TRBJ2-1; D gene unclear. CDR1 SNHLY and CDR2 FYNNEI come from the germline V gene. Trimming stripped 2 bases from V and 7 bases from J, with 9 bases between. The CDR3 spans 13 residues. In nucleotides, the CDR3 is TGTGCCAGCAGTGAATCGGGTTCTAATGAGCAGTTCTTC. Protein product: CASSESGSNEQFF.

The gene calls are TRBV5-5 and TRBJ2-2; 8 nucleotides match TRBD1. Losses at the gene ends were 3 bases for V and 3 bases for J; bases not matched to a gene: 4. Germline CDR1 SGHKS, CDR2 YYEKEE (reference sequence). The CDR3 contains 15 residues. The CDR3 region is CASSSQGAYTGELFF. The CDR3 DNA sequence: TGTGCCAGCAGCTCTCAGGGGGCATACACCGGGGAGCTGTTTTTT.

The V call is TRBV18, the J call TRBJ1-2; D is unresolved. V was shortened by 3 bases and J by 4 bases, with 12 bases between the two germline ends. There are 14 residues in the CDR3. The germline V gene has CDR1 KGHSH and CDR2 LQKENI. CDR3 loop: CASSPGPSGYGYTF. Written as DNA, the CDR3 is TGTGCCAGCTCACCTGGACCTAGCGGCTATGGCTACACCTTC.

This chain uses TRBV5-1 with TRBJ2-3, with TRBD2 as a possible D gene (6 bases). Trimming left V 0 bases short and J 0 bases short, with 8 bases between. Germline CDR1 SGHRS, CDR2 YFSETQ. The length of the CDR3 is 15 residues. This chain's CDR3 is CASSLGRGSTDTQYF. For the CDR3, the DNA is TGCGCCAGCAGCTTGGGGCGGGGCAGCACAGATACGCAGTATTTT.

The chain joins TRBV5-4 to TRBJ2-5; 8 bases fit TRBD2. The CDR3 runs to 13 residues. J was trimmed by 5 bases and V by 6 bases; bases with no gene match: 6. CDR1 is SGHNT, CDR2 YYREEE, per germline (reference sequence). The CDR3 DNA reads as TGTGCCAGCAAAGCGGGGGCAGGGGAGACCCAGTACTTC. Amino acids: CASKAGAGETQYF. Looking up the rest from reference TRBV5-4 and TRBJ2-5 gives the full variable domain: ETGVTQSPTHLIKTRGQQVTLRCSSQSGHNTVSWYQQALGQGPQFIFQYYREEENGRGNFPPRFSGLQFPNYSSELNVNALELDDSALYLCASKAGAGETQYFGPGTRLLVL.

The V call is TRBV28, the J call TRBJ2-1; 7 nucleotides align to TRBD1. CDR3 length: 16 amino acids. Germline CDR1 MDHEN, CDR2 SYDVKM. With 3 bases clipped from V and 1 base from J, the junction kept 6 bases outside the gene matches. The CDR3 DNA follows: TGTGCCAGCAGTTTCGATCCGGGACAGTCCTACAATGAGCAGTTCTTC. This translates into CASSFDPGQSYNEQFF. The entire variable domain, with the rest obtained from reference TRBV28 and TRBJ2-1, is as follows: DVKVTQSSRYLVKRTGEKVFLECVQDMDHENMFWYRQDPGLGLRLIYFSYDVKMKEKGDIPEGYSVSREKKERFSLILESASTNQTSMYLCASSFDPGQSYNEQFFGPGTRLTVL.

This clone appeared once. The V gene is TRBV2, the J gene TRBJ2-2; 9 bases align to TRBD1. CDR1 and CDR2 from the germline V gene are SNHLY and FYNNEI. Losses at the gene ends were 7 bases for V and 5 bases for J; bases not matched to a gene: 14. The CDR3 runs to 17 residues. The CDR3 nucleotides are TGTGCCAGCATCACATCGACCGGGACAGGGCAGACCGGGGAGCTGTTTTTT. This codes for CASITSTGTGQTGELFF.

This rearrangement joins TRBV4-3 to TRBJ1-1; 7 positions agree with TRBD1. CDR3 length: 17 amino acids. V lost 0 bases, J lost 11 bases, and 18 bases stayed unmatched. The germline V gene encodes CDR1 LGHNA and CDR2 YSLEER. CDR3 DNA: TGCGCCAGCAGCCAAGATAGCTATGGACAGGCGAGTGCGTGGGCTTTCTTT. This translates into CASSQDSYGQASAWAFF.

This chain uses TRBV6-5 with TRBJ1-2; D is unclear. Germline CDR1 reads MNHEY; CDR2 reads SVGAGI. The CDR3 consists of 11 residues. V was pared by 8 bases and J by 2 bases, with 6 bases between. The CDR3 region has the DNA TGTGCCAGCTTCAGGAACTATGGCTACACCTTC. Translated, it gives CASFRNYGYTF.

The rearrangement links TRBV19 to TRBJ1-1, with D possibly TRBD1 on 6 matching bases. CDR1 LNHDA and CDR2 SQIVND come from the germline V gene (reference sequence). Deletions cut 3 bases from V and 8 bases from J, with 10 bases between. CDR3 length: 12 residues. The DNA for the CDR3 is TGTGCCAGTAGTATCCAGGGGCTGGAAGCTTTCTTT. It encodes CASSIQGLEAFF.

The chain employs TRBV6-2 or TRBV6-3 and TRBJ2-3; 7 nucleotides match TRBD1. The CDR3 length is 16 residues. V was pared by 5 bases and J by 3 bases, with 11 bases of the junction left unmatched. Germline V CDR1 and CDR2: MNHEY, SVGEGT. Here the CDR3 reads CASSTPPGQITDTQYF. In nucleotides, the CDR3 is TGTGCCAGCAGTACGCCCCCGGGACAGATTACAGATACGCAGTATTTT.